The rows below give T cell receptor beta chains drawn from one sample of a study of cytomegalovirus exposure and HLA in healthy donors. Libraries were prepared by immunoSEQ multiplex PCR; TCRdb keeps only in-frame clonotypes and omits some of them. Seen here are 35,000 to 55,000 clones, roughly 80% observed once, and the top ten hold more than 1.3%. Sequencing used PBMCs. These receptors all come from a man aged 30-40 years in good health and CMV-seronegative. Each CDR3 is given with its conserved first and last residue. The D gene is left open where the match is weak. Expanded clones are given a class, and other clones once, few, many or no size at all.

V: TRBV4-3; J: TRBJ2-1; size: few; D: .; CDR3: CASSQDLLGDNEQFF; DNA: TGCGCCAGCAGCCAAGATCTATTAGGGGACAATGAGCAGTTCTTC
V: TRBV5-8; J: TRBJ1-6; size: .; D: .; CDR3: CASSLERGRESPLHF; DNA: TGTGCCAGCAGCTTGGAAAGGGGTCGGGAGTCACCCCTCCACTTT
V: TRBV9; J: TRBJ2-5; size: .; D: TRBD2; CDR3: CASSGRLAGVYETQYF; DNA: TGTGCCAGCAGCGGTCGACTAGCGGGAGTTTATGAGACCCAGTACTTC
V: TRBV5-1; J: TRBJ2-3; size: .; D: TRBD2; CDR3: CASSLEGGLAGDTQYF; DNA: TGCGCCAGCAGCTTGGAGGGGGGACTAGCGGGAGATACGCAGTATTTT
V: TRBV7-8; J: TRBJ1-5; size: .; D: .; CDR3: CASSLEAQGVRQPQHF; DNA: TGTGCCAGCAGCTTAGAGGCACAGGGCGTTAGGCAGCCCCAGCATTTT
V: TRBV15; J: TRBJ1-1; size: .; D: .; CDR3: CATSNTYEAFF; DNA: TGTGCCACCAGCAATACCTATGAAGCTTTCTTT
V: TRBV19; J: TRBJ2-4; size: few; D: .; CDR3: CASSIGRGHAKNIQYF; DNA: TGTGCCAGTAGTATAGGGAGGGGGCATGCCAAAAACATTCAGTACTTC
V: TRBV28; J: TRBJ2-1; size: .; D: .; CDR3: CASSSQNEQFF; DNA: TGTGCCAGCAGTTCACAAAATGAGCAGTTCTTC
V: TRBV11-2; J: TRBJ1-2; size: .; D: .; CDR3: CASSLDPLRGHLGGYTF; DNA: TGTGCCAGCAGCTTAGATCCCCTAAGAGGGCATCTGGGAGGCTACACCTTC
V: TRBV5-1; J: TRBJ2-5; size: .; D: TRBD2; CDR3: CASRPGGGETQYF; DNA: TGCGCCAGCCGCCCGGGGGGAGGAGAGACCCAGTACTTC
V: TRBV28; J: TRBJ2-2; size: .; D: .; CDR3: CASSLTGPRELFF; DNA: TGTGCCAGCAGTCTAACAGGCCCCCGGGAGCTGTTTTTT
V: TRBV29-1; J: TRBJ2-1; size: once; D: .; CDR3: CSVESSYNEQFF; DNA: TGCAGCGTTGAATCTAGCTACAATGAGCAGTTCTTC
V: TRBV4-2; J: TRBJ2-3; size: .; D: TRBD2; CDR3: CASSQEIAGGLHTLTDTQYF; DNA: TGTGCCAGCAGCCAAGAGATAGCGGGAGGCCTACACACCCTCACAGATACGCAGTATTTT
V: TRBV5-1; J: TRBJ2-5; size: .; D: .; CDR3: CASSQGPQETQYF; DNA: TGCGCCAGCAGCCAGGGTCCGCAAGAGACCCAGTACTTC
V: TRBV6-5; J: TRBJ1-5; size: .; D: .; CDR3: CASSYGPRAGDVPQHF; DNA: TGTGCCAGCAGTTACGGTCCCCGGGCAGGGGATGTGCCCCAGCATTTT
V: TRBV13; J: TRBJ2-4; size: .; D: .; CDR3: CASSASGTIAKNIQYF; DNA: TGTGCCAGCAGCGCCAGCGGCACCATAGCCAAAAACATTCAGTACTTC
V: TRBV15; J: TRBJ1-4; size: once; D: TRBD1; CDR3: CATGQGLANEKLFF; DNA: TGTGCCACCGGACAGGGGCTGGCTAATGAAAAACTGTTTTTT
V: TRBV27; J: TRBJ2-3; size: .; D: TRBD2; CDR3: CASSLRTSGTRTDTQYF; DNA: TGTGCCAGCAGCTTAAGGACTAGCGGGACCAGAACAGATACGCAGTATTTT
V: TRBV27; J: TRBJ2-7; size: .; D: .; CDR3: CASSARQGLLHEQYF; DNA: TGTGCCAGCAGTGCCCGACAGGGACTGTTGCACGAGCAGTACTTC
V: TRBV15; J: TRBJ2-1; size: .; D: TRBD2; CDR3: CAVPDGTSSYNEQFF; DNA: TGTGCCGTCCCGGACGGGACTAGCTCCTACAATGAGCAGTTCTTC
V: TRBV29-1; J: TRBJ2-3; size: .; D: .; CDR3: CSVQGTGGTQYF; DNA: TGCAGCGTACAGGGGACCGGGGGTACGCAGTATTTT
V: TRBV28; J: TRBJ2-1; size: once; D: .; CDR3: CASSPISAINNEQFF; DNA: TGTGCCAGCAGCCCTATAAGCGCGATCAACAATGAGCAGTTCTTC
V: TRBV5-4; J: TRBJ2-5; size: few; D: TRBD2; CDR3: CASSTGLAGVRETQYF; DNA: TGTGCCAGCAGCACGGGACTAGCGGGAGTGAGAGAGACCCAGTACTTC
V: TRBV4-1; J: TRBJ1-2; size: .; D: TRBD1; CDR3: CASSHPDRGTGYTF; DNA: TGCGCCAGCAGCCACCCCGACAGGGGCACTGGCTACACCTTC
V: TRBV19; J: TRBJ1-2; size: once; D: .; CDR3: CASSIVGTIGYTF; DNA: TGTGCCAGTAGTATAGTCGGGACAATTGGCTACACCTTC
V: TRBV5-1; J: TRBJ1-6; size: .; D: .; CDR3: CASSYGRDNSPLHF; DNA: TGCGCCAGCAGCTACGGCAGGGATAATTCACCCCTCCACTTT
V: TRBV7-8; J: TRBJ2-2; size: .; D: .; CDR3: CASRSRSSANTGELFF; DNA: TGTGCCAGCAGATCACGGTCCTCCGCGAACACCGGGGAGCTGTTTTTT
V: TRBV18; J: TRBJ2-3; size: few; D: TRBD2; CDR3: CASSVTSGSPDTQYF; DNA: TGTGCCAGCTCGGTGACTAGCGGGAGCCCAGATACGCAGTATTTT
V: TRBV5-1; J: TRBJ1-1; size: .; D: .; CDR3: CASSLSSGPNTEAFF; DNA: TGCGCCAGCAGCTTGTCTTCAGGGCCAAACACTGAAGCTTTCTTT
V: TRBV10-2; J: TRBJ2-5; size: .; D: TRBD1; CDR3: CASSTGTGIPLNQETQYF; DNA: TGCGCCAGCAGTACCGGGACAGGGATCCCTTTGAACCAAGAGACCCAGTACTTC
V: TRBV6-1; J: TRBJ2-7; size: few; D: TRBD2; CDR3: CASSEERSGSYEQYF; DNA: TGTGCCAGCAGTGAAGAAAGAAGCGGGAGCTACGAGCAGTACTTC
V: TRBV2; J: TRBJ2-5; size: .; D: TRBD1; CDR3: CASIGTDQETQYF; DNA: TGTGCCAGCATTGGGACAGACCAAGAGACCCAGTACTTC
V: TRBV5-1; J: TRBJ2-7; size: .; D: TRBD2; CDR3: CASSSLAGGGEQYF; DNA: TGCGCCAGCAGCTCCTTAGCGGGAGGAGGGGAGCAGTACTTC
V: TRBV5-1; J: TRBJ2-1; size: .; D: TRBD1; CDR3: CASSEQGSYNEQFF; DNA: TGCGCCAGCAGCGAACAGGGGTCCTACAATGAGCAGTTCTTC
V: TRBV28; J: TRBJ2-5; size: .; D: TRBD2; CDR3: CASREAGVRETQYF; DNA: TGTGCCAGCAGAGAAGCGGGGGTGAGGGAGACCCAGTACTTC
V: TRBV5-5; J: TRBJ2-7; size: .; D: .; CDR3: CASSPGFEQYF; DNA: TGTGCCAGCAGCCCCGGGTTCGAGCAGTACTTC
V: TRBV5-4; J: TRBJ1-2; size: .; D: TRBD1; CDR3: CASSPAGGIYGYTF; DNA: TGTGCCAGCAGCCCTGCAGGGGGCATCTATGGCTACACCTTC
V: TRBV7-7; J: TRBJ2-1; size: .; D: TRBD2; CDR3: CASSLLAGGGEQFF; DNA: TGTGCCAGCAGCCTTTTAGCGGGAGGGGGGGAGCAGTTCTTC
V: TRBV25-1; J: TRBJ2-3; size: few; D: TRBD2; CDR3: CASRGLSTDTQYF; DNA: TGTGCCAGCAGGGGACTAAGCACAGATACGCAGTATTTT
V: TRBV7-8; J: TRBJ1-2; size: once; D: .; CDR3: CASSFQGNGYTF; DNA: TGTGCCAGCAGCTTTCAGGGGAATGGCTACACCTTC
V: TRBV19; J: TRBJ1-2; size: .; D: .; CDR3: CATTQGQTYGYTF; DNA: TGTGCCACCACACAAGGACAGACTTATGGCTACACCTTC
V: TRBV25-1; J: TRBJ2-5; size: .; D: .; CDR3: CASSPRPLTKESETQYF; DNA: TGTGCCAGCAGTCCACGACCACTAACCAAAGAATCAGAGACCCAGTACTTC
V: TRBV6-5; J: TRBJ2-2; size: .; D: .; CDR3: CASRTPGTGELFF; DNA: TGTGCCAGCAGAACTCCAGGCACCGGGGAGCTGTTTTTT
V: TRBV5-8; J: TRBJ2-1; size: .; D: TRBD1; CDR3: CASSYPGQGAVGQFF; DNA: TGTGCCAGCAGCTACCCGGGACAGGGGGCAGTCGGGCAGTTCTTC
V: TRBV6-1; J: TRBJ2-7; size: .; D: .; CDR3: CASSGGHSSYEQYF; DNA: TGTGCCAGCAGTGGGGGACACAGTTCCTACGAGCAGTACTTC
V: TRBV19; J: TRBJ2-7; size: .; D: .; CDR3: CASSPSVAHEQYF; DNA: TGTGCCAGTAGCCCGTCTGTAGCCCACGAGCAGTACTTC
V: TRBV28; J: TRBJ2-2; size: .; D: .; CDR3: CASSFPGTGELFF; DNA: TGTGCCAGCAGTTTCCCAGGGACCGGGGAGCTGTTTTTT
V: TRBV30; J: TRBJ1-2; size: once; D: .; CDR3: CAWSVGRGYGYTF; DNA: TGTGCCTGGAGTGTGGGCAGGGGCTATGGCTACACCTTC
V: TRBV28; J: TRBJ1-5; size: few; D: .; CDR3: CASSLLGARNQPQHF; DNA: TGTGCCAGCAGTCTCCTTGGGGCACGCAATCAGCCCCAGCATTTT
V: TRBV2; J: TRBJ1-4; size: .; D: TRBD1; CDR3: CASSVNQGAASTNEKLFF; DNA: TGTGCCAGCAGTGTAAATCAGGGGGCGGCGTCAACTAATGAAAAACTGTTTTTT
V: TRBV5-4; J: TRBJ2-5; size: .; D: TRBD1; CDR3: CASSPGQQETQYF; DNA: TGTGCCAGCAGCCCGGGACAGCAAGAGACCCAGTACTTC
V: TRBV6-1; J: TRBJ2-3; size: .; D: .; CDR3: CASSAPWEQSDTQYF; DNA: TGTGCCAGCAGTGCGCCGTGGGAGCAATCAGATACGCAGTATTTT
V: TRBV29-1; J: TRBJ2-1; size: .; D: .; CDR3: CSVESWLESSYNEQFF; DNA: TGCAGCGTTGAATCCTGGCTGGAGAGCTCCTACAATGAGCAGTTCTTC